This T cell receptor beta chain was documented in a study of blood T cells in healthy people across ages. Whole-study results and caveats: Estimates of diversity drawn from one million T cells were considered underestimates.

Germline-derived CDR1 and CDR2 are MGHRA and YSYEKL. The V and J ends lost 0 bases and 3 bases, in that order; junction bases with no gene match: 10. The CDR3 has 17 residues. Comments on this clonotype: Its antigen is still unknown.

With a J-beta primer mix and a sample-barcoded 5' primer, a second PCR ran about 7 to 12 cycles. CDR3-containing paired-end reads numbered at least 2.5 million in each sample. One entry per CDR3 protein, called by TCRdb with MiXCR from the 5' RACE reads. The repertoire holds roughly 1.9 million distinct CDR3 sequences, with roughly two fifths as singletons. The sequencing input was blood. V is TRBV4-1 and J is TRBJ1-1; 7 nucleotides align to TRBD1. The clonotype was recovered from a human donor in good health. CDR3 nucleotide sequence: TGCGCCAGCAGCCAAGAGGGAAGGGGGCAGTGGGACACTGAAGCTTTCTTT. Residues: CASSQEGRGQWDTEAFF.